This record concerns one T cell receptor beta chain sequence. Antigen: not known. The data originate from a study of post-analysis software for immune sequencing data. Study-wide results and limits: With TRBV5-6, TRBV5-1 and TRBV20-1 included, about five TRBV segments were more frequent in patients than in controls.

Every TCR beta cDNA library bore unique molecular identifiers. In TCRdb, the PCR reads were re-called with MiXCR into one record per CDR3 protein. The profile covers approximately 460,000 distinct CDR3 sequences, with roughly 45% appearing a single time and roughly 12% taken by the ten largest. The CDR3 has 15 residues. CDR1 SQVTM and CDR2 ANQGSEA come from the germline V gene. V gave up 0 bases and J gave up 1 base, with 11 bases separating them. Sequenced: blood. The clonotype comes from a girl between 5 and 17 years old with multiple sclerosis. The gene calls are TRBV29-1 and TRBJ2-3; D possibly corresponds to TRBD1 (5 bases). CDR3 region: CSVEDQGEGTDTQYF. CDR3 in DNA: TGCAGCGTTGAAGATCAGGGCGAGGGCACAGATACGCAGTATTTT.